The clone carrying this TCR beta chain was counted only a few times. Genomic DNA, the template, was used for profiling of the TCR beta VDJ and CDR3. TCRdb independently ran MiXCR on the reads; one entry per CDR3 protein. The table records around 170,000 distinct CDR3 sequences, roughly 63% of them present only once. The CDR3 is 13 amino acids. V was clipped by 2 bases and J by 3 bases; unmatched bases: 1. In germline, CDR1 is LNHNV, CDR2 YYDKDF (reference sequence). These data belong to a study of CD8+CD57+ T cells in acquired aplastic anemia. This rearrangement joins TRBV15 to TRBJ2-7, with 7 bases that match TRBD1. This receptor was obtained from a human donor in good health. Sequenced: sorted CD4+, CD8+, or CD8+CD57+ T cells (not recorded which) from PBMCs. This CDR3 is CATSRRDSYEQYF. The CDR3 bases are TGTGCCACCAGCAGAAGGGACAGCTACGAGCAGTACTTC.